These 4 T cell receptor beta chains came from one sample sequenced in a study of blood T cell repertoires in COVID-19 (dated by TCRdb to 2018 to 2021). Library method: the immunoSEQ multiplex PCR assay. Held by TCRdb, this immuneACCESS table contains in-frame sequences only and omits some clones. Under half of the omission traces to an unresolved V gene where checked; the cause of the rest is unknown. Here the sample has 200,000 or so clones; approximately 86% occur a single time. 3% to 3.5% of the sample goes to the ten largest clones. Sequencing used peripheral blood. These receptors originate from a man in his fifties or sixties with acute or convalescent COVID-19.

The rearrangement joins TRBV9 to TRBJ2-1; TRBD1 matches 9 bases. CDR3 length: 16 residues. Germline CDR1 SGDLS, CDR2 YYNGEE. V lost 4 bases, J lost 8 bases, and 13 bases stayed unmatched. The CDR3 DNA is TGTGCCAGCAGCTCCAGAGGCGGGACAGGGCCCGATGAGCAGTTCTTC. Its translation is CASSSRGGTGPDEQFF.

The chain links TRBV5-4 to TRBJ1-1; 7 bases agree with TRBD1. CDR1 and CDR2 (germline): SGHNT, YYREEE (reference sequence). The trim removed 0 bases at V and 3 bases at J, leaving 5 bases unmatched. This CDR3 has 15 residues. The CDR3 spells CASSLADRAYTEAFF. The DNA of the CDR3 is TGTGCCAGCAGCTTGGCCGACAGGGCGTACACTGAAGCTTTCTTT.

The chain uses TRBV6-5 and TRBJ2-1; D may be TRBD2 (5 bases). CDR1 MNHEY and CDR2 SVGAGI come from the germline V gene. The CDR3 contains 16 residues. V shed 2 bases and J shed 9 bases, with 20 bases lying between them. CDR3 bases: TGTGCCAGCAGTTACCTACGACTAAGTACGGGTGTTGAGCAGTTCTTC. Translation: CASSYLRLSTGVEQFF.

DNA of the CDR3: TGTGCCAGCAGTTTCATTAGCGGGGGGGTCGGTACGCAGTATTTT. Protein product: CASSFISGGVGTQYF. This sequence joins TRBV28 and TRBJ2-3; 11 bases map to TRBD2. Germline V gene lookup returns CDR1 MDHEN and CDR2 SYDVKM. This CDR3 is built from 15 residues. V dropped 3 bases and J dropped 8; count of bases not matched to a gene: 7. The full variable domain, with the rest looked up from reference TRBV28 and TRBJ2-3, is DVKVTQSSRYLVKRTGEKVFLECVQDMDHENMFWYRQDPGLGLRLIYFSYDVKMKEKGDIPEGYSVSREKKERFSLILESASTNQTSMYLCASSFISGGVGTQYFGPGTRLTVL.